This T cell receptor (beta chain) was recovered during a study of blood T cell repertoires in COVID-19. About the research overall: The United States, Italy and Spain supplied acute and convalescent COVID-19 samples. Nucleic acid was either cDNA or gDNA, and it came from T cells, B-cell-depleted T cells, or PBMCs.

CDR3 length: 14 amino acids. V was pared by 6 bases and J by 9 bases, with 15 bases between. Germline loops: CDR1 LGHDT, CDR2 YNNKEL (reference sequence). Source study methods: Estimation of nucleated cell counts was performed using reference gene primer amplification. Sequencing was performed with immunoSEQ multiplex PCR; in TCRdb, only in-frame clones are kept and a portion is missing. D and trimming come from the DNA, and the V and J calls and clone size come from that table. The profile shows 200,000 to 250,000 clones, approximately 83% of them singletons. This clone appeared a few times. The V call is TRBV3-1 (or the pseudogene TRBV3-2), the J call TRBJ1-6, with D maybe TRBD1 (6 bases). The sequence was collected from a woman in her thirties who had recovered from COVID-19. Sequencing was done on a sample of peripheral blood. The CDR3: CASSIRDTGSPLHF. The CDR3 coding sequence is TGTGCCAGCAGTATCCGGGACACTGGTTCACCCCTCCACTTT.